The 23 T cell receptor beta chains below were found in one sample sequenced in a study of CD8+CD57+ T cells in acquired aplastic anemia (dated by TCRdb to the late 2010s). TCRdb names Illumina HiSeq 2000 as the instrument used. Profiling of TCR beta VDJ combinations and CDR3 sequences used genomic DNA as the template. TCRdb reworked the public reads: Q25 trimming with fastp, MiXCR clone assembly, productive beta chains retained. Rows with one shared CDR3 protein collapse into an entry with the most common genes and DNA. Present in this sample are 150,000 or so distinct CDR3 sequences, around 47% of which were seen just once. Jointly, the top ten make up 3.2% of the sample. Patients chosen for sequencing had shown expansion of CD8+CD57+ cells by flow cytometry. Material: sorted CD4+, CD8+, or CD8+CD57+ T cells (not recorded which) from PBMCs. These receptor sequences come from a human donor with aplastic anemia.

The V and J genes are TRBV11-1 and TRBJ1-3; D gene unclear. The CDR3 contains 16 residues. Trimming took 5 bases from V and 0 from J, leaving 14 bases between them. Germline V lookup: CDR1 SGHAT, CDR2 FQDESV (reference sequence). CDR3 nucleotide sequence: TGTGCCAGCAGCCCAAGTCTCGGGATCTCTGGAAACACCATATATTTT. This sequence encodes CASSPSLGISGNTIYF.

This clonotype was recorded a few times. The chain has TRBV6-1 and TRBJ1-1; no definite D call. Germline CDR1 reads MNHNS; CDR2 reads SASEGT. Trimming stripped 6 bases from V and 1 base from J, with 9 bases between. This CDR3 region has 13 residues. The CDR3: CASSLTSNTEAFF. CDR3 nucleotides: TGTGCCAGCAGCCTGACATCGAACACTGAAGCTTTCTTT.

The rearrangement uses TRBV19 and TRBJ1-6, with no clear D. CDR1 and CDR2 from the germline V gene are LNHDA and SQIVND (reference sequence). The germline V and J ends were trimmed by 9 bases and 8 bases, with 17 bases remaining between them. There are 14 residues in the CDR3. The CDR3 coding sequence is TGTGCCAGCAGCTTCCGACAAGCCGATTCACCCCTCCACTTT. Translating it yields CASSFRQADSPLHF.

This clonotype was seen ten or more times. The V call is TRBV5-1, the J call TRBJ1-1; D is perhaps TRBD1 (5 bases). The ends were cut back, 0 bases at V and 5 bases at J, with 11 bases in the middle. The CDR3 sequence is 14 residues long. Germline CDR1 is SGHRS and CDR2 is YFSETQ. The CDR3 DNA reads as TGCGCCAGCAGCTTGGAGGCGGGGCGGACTGAAGCTTTCTTT. This sequence encodes CASSLEAGRTEAFF.

This clonotype was detected ten times or more. V usage is TRBV6-2 or TRBV6-3 and J usage is TRBJ2-6; D ambiguous. The length of the CDR3 is 15 residues. The germline gives CDR1 MNHEY, CDR2 SVGEGT. V lost 6 bases and J 1 base, leaving 10 bases between the germline ends. Here the CDR3 reads CASRQGFSGANVLTF. DNA of the CDR3: TGTGCCAGCAGACAAGGGTTTTCTGGGGCCAACGTCCTGACTTTC.

As for this clonotype: Since a much larger clone is just one base distant, this may be a read error. The genes are TRBV20-1 and TRBJ1-4; D gene unclear. Trimming removed 5 bases at V and 3 bases at J, with 7 bases between. CDR1 and CDR2 from the germline V gene are DFQATT and SNEGSKA (reference sequence). This CDR3 is built from 12 residues. The CDR3 here is CSAHAPNEKLFF. The DNA of the CDR3 is TGCAGTGCTCACGCTCCTAATGAAAAACTGTTTTTT.

In nucleotides, the CDR3 is TGTGCCAGCAGCTTAGTGTGGACAGGGAATAATTCACCCCTCCACTTT. It yields the protein CASSLVWTGNNSPLHF. The chain carries TRBV11-2 and TRBJ1-6; the match to TRBD1 covers 8 bases. With 1 base clipped from V and 5 bases from J, the junction kept 4 bases outside the gene matches. The CDR3 is 16 amino acids. In germline, CDR1 is SGHAT, CDR2 FQNNGV.

This clonotype came up many times. The J gene is TRBJ1-3, the V gene TRBV15; possible D gene TRBD1, 5 bases. This CDR3 has 16 amino acids. V was trimmed by 1 base and J by 4 bases, leaving 14 bases between them. Germline CDR1 is LNHNV and CDR2 is YYDKDF (reference sequence). CDR3 sequence reads: CATSRGDRWGGNTIYF. The CDR3 DNA sequence: TGTGCCACCAGCAGAGGGGACCGTTGGGGAGGAAACACCATATATTTT. The full variable domain, with the rest looked up from reference TRBV15 and TRBJ1-3, is DAMVIQNPRYQVTQFGKPVTLSCSQTLNHNVMYWYQQKSSQAPKLLFHYYDKDFNNEADTPDNFQSRRPNTSFCFLDIRSPGLGDTAMYLCATSRGDRWGGNTIYFGEGSWLTVV.

V gene TRBV2 combines with J gene TRBJ2-5; 8 nucleotides agree with TRBD2. Germline V lookup: CDR1 SNHLY, CDR2 FYNNEI. The CDR3 totals 14 residues. V lost 6 bases to trimming and J lost 4 bases; unmatched junction nucleotides: 7. The CDR3 DNA is TGTGCCAGCAGGGGGCTAGCGGGCTCAGAGACCCAGTACTTC. This gives the protein CASRGLAGSETQYF.

The rearrangement joins TRBV5-6 to TRBJ1-3; TRBD1 agrees at 7 bases. CDR1 SGHDT and CDR2 YYEEEE come from the germline V gene. There are 13 residues in the CDR3. With 4 bases clipped from V and 4 bases from J, the junction kept 2 bases outside the gene matches. For the CDR3, the DNA is TGTGCCAGCAGCGAGGGGGCGGGAAACACCATATATTTT. Amino acid sequence: CASSEGAGNTIYF.

Worth noting for this clonotype: At one of its ends the junction is not consistent with the germline gene, which may arise from a read error. This rearrangement joins TRBV6-1 to TRBJ1-1; 9 bases align to TRBD1. Germline V gene sequence: CDR1 MNHNS, CDR2 SASEGT. This CDR3 is 16 amino acids long. CDR3: CASIPGQGVDNTEASF. The DNA for the CDR3 is TGTGCCAGCATACCGGGACAGGGAGTGGATAACACTGAAGCTTCCTTT.

The chain has TRBV2 and TRBJ1-6; possibly TRBD1 for D (6 bases). This CDR3 has 15 residues. Trimming removed 6 bases at V and 11 bases at J, with 20 bases between. Germline V gene data show CDR1 as SNHLY and CDR2 as FYNNEI. The CDR3 DNA reads TGTGCCAGCAGAGGGCAGGGACAATTTACCCCACCCCTCCACTTT. Its translation is CASRGQGQFTPPLHF.

The CDR3 loop is CSARGLGEGRAYEQYF. As DNA, the CDR3 is TGCAGTGCTAGAGGGTTGGGTGAGGGGAGGGCCTACGAGCAGTACTTC. The V call is TRBV20-1, the J call TRBJ2-7; 7 bases are a match to TRBD2. The trim removed 1 base at V and 2 bases at J, leaving 11 bases unmatched. Germline values: CDR1 DFQATT, CDR2 SNEGSKA (reference sequence). CDR3 size: 16 residues.

In its sample, this clonotype was seen a few times. Possible read error: a much larger clone is one base away. This rearrangement joins TRBV20-1 to TRBJ1-4; 7 nucleotides line up with TRBD1. The CDR3 is 13 residues long. The V gene's germline CDR1 is DFQATT and CDR2 SNEGSKA (reference sequence). The CDR3 protein is CSAFRQGDERLFF. For the CDR3, the DNA is TGCAGTGCCTTTAGACAGGGAGATGAAAGACTGTTTTTT.

This clonotype was recorded a few times. V gene TRBV11-2 combines with J gene TRBJ2-2, with D maybe TRBD1 (6 bases). CDR1 and CDR2 from the germline V gene are SGHAT and FQNNGV. Deletions cut 4 bases from V and 4 bases from J, with 13 bases between. This CDR3 is 15 amino acids long. The CDR3 region has the DNA TGTGCCAGCAGCTCACAGGGTTTTGGCACCGGGGAGCTGTTTTTT. Its translation: CASSSQGFGTGELFF. Using reference TRBV11-2 and TRBJ2-2 for the parts outside the CDR3, the full variable domain is EAGVAQSPRYKIIEKRQSVAFWCNPISGHATLYWYQQILGQGPKLLIQFQNNGVVDDSQLPKDRFSAERLKGVDSTLKIQPAKLEDSAVYLCASSSQGFGTGELFFGEGSRLTVL.

A few counts support this clonotype. This clone may be a read error of a much larger clone one base away. This chain connects TRBV10-3 to TRBJ2-7; no clear D gene. CDR1 is ENHRY, CDR2 SYGVKD, per germline. The CDR3 runs to 14 residues. CDR3 protein: CASSETVSTYEQYV. The DNA for the CDR3 is TGTGCCAGCAGTGAAACCGTCAGTACCTACGAGCAGTACGTC.

CDR3 in amino acids: CASSEARSILDIQYF. The CDR3 bases are TGTGCCAGCAGTGAAGCCCGGTCGATCTTAGACATTCAGTACTTC. The chain has TRBV6-1 and TRBJ2-4; D not certain. Germline V gives CDR1 MNHNS, CDR2 SASEGT. Deletions cut 0 bases from V and 8 bases from J, with 14 bases between. This CDR3 region has 15 residues.

In this sample, this clonotype turned up a few times. The genes are TRBV15 and TRBJ1-5, with 11 bases matching TRBD1. In germline, CDR1 is LNHNV, CDR2 YYDKDF (reference sequence). J was trimmed by 6 bases and V by 4 bases; bases with no gene match: 5. The CDR3 covers 15 residues. CDR3 sequence (DNA): TGTGCCACCAGCATTGGGACAGGGGGGGGTCAGCCCCAGCATTTT. It is translated as CATSIGTGGGQPQHF.

The chain is built from TRBV6-1 and TRBJ1-6; D possibly corresponds to TRBD1 (6 bases). The CDR3 length is 14 residues. Germline CDR1 MNHNS, CDR2 SASEGT. Trimming took 4 bases from V and 5 from J, leaving 9 bases between them. The CDR3 region is CASSVTGNNSPLHF. CDR3 DNA: TGTGCCAGCAGTGTTACAGGGAATAATTCACCCCTCCACTTT.

This clonotype was seen only a few times. The chain has TRBV3-1 and TRBJ2-5, with no clear D. Germline CDR1 and CDR2: LGHDT and YNNKEL (reference sequence). The CDR3 is 15 residues long. Trimming removed 1 base at V and 1 base at J, with 10 bases between. The CDR3 region has the DNA TGTGCCAGCAGCCAAGGAGACATACTCCAAGAGACCCAGTACTTC. Translated, it gives CASSQGDILQETQYF.

This clonotype was picked up many times. The CDR3 DNA reads TGTGCCATCCGTCTGACCTACGAGCAGTACTTC. Translated: CAIRLTYEQYF. This rearrangement joins TRBV6-4 to TRBJ2-7; D is ambiguous. Trimming pared 10 bases from V and 2 bases from J, leaving 9 bases between. The CDR3 sequence is 11 residues long. Per germline, CDR1 MRHNA and CDR2 SNTAGT.

At least ten counts were recorded for this clonotype. The CDR3: CASSRVDSNTEAFF. CDR3 bases: TGTGCCAGCAGCCGAGTTGACAGTAACACTGAAGCTTTCTTT. This chain uses TRBV4-2 with TRBJ1-1; D may be TRBD1 (5 bases). Germline V gene sequence: CDR1 LGHNA, CDR2 YNFKEQ. The length of the CDR3 is 14 residues. Trimming took off 4 bases at V and 2 bases at J, with 11 bases between the two ends.

The chain links TRBV10-3 to TRBJ2-7, with D possibly matching TRBD2 (5 bases). This CDR3 is 12 amino acids long. V lost 6 bases, J lost 9 bases, and 15 bases lay in between. Per germline, CDR1 ENHRY and CDR2 SYGVKD. The CDR3 protein is CAIRDLADGQYF. CDR3 DNA: TGTGCCATCAGGGATCTAGCAGACGGGCAGTACTTC.